The 16 T cell receptor beta chains below come from one sample, sequenced in a study of T cell responses to AZD1222 COVID-19 vaccine (dated by TCRdb to about 2021). The time point label here, explained by the study, means: baseline before first vaccination. Libraries came from the immunoSEQ multiplex PCR assay. What TCRdb holds here is the immuneACCESS table cut down to in-frame rearrangements. Part of the clones is not present; checked against another copy, under half of the missing clones reflect an unresolved V gene, and the others are unexplained. This sample comprises roughly 55,000 clones, 89% of them detected only once. The top ten hold around 2% of the sample. Sample: peripheral blood, taken on day 0 of AZD1222 vaccination. These receptors all stem from an adult in good health.

The chain carries TRBV7-9 and TRBJ1-4, with D possibly being TRBD1 (6 bases). This CDR3 comprises 15 residues. Per germline, CDR1 SEHNR and CDR2 FQNEAQ (reference sequence). Trimming took 5 bases from V and 7 from J, leaving 17 bases between them. As DNA, the CDR3 is TGTGCCAGCAGCCCCGGCGGGGGGGCGGTTGAAAAACTGTTTTTT. This translates into CASSPGGGAVEKLFF.

The V and J genes are TRBV9 and TRBJ1-2; unclear D gene. Germline lookup yields CDR1 SGDLS and CDR2 YYNGEE. The CDR3 totals 14 residues. Trimming pared 4 bases from V and 1 base from J, leaving 11 bases between. This CDR3 is CASSLTGINYGYTF. CDR3 in DNA: TGTGCCAGCAGCCTGACCGGGATTAACTATGGCTACACCTTC.

V is TRBV7-6 and J is TRBJ2-2; 7 bases match TRBD2. J lost 6 bases, V lost 1 base, and 14 bases had no gene match. The CDR3 is made up of 18 amino acids. CDR1 and CDR2 from the germline V gene are SGHVS and FNYEAQ. DNA of the CDR3: TGTGCCAGCAGCTTAGGCTCGCGGGAGAGTTGGTTGGCCGGGGAGCTGTTTTTT. Translated: CASSLGSRESWLAGELFF.

This clone was recorded only once. This chain joins TRBV18 and TRBJ2-1; D may correspond to TRBD1 or TRBD2 (5 bases each). CDR1 is KGHSH, CDR2 LQKENI, per germline. The V end lost 3 bases, the J end lost 10 bases, and 13 bases lay between the germline ends. This CDR3 is 13 amino acids long. CDR3 loop: CASSPGVAREQFF. As DNA, the CDR3 is TGTGCCAGCTCACCGGGGGTAGCTAGGGAGCAGTTCTTC.

J is TRBJ2-5 and V is TRBV2; no reliable D call. Germline V lookup: CDR1 SNHLY, CDR2 FYNNEI. Trimming left V 0 bases short and J 4 bases short, with 3 bases between. The CDR3 is made up of 12 amino acids. The CDR3 reads CASSEARETQYF. DNA for the CDR3: TGTGCCAGCAGTGAAGCAAGAGAGACCCAGTACTTC.

The genes are TRBV28 and TRBJ2-3, with D uncertain. The CDR3 has 13 residues. Trimming left V 6 bases short and J 0 bases short, with 7 bases between. In germline, CDR1 is MDHEN, CDR2 SYDVKM. The CDR3 nucleotides read TGTGCCAGCAGACAAGGGAGCACAGATACGCAGTATTTT. It specifies CASRQGSTDTQYF.

V is TRBV2 and J is TRBJ2-1, with D uncertain. The V gene's germline CDR1 is SNHLY and CDR2 FYNNEI. V was clipped by 9 bases and J by 7 bases, with 10 bases between them. The CDR3 is 11 residues long. The CDR3 protein is CASQLGNEQFF. As DNA, the CDR3 is TGTGCCAGTCAATTGGGGAATGAGCAGTTCTTC.

V gene TRBV7-9 combines with J gene TRBJ2-5; no clear D gene. Trimming cost V 0 bases and J 4 bases, with 6 bases left between them. Germline V gene sequence: CDR1 SEHNR, CDR2 FQNEAQ (reference sequence). This CDR3 is 13 amino acids long. The CDR3 spells CASSLAPAETQYF. The CDR3 bases are TGTGCCAGCAGCTTAGCACCAGCAGAGACCCAGTACTTC. Drawing the rest from reference TRBV7-9 and TRBJ2-5, the complete variable domain is DTGVSQNPRHKITKRGQNVTFRCDPISEHNRLYWYRQTLGQGPEFLTYFQNEAQLEKSRLLSDRFSAERPKGSFSTLEIQRTEQGDSAMYLCASSLAPAETQYFGPGTRLLVL.

This chain links TRBV19 with TRBJ2-1, with 7 bases lining up with TRBD2. CDR3 length: 12 amino acids. The J segment lost 8 bases and the V segment lost 7 bases, leaving 5 bases of the junction unmatched. Germline V lookup: CDR1 LNHDA, CDR2 SQIVND (reference sequence). CDR3 protein: CASMGGFHEQFF. CDR3 in DNA: TGTGCCAGTATGGGAGGGTTTCATGAGCAGTTCTTC.

This clone was found once. This sequence joins TRBV11-2 and TRBJ2-5; D not resolved. The CDR3 has 13 amino acids. Trimming stripped 5 bases from V and 5 bases from J, with 12 bases between. The V gene's germline CDR1 is SGHAT and CDR2 FQNNGV. Written as DNA, the CDR3 is TGTGCCAGCAGCCGTACGAATTCGGAGACCCAGTACTTC. This translates into CASSRTNSETQYF. Filled out from reference TRBV11-2 and TRBJ2-5, the complete variable domain reads EAGVAQSPRYKIIEKRQSVAFWCNPISGHATLYWYQQILGQGPKLLIQFQNNGVVDDSQLPKDRFSAERLKGVDSTLKIQPAKLEDSAVYLCASSRTNSETQYFGPGTRLLVL.

J is TRBJ2-5 and V is TRBV30; 7 positions match TRBD1. The CDR3 is made up of 15 amino acids. V gave up 2 bases and J gave up 5 bases; unmatched junction bases: 11. CDR1 and CDR2 from the germline V gene are GTSNPN and SVGIG (reference sequence). In DNA form, the CDR3 reads TGTGCCTGGAGTCGACAGGGCACGCCGGGGGAGACCCAGTACTTC. It translates to CAWSRQGTPGETQYF.

The gene calls are TRBV11-2 and TRBJ2-2, with TRBD2 identical over 11 bases. The V gene's germline CDR1 is SGHAT and CDR2 FQNNGV. CDR3 size: 15 residues. V lost 5 bases and J lost 8; bases outside the gene matches: 7. The CDR3 nucleotides are TGTGCCAGCAGCCAGCAAGTAGCGGGAGGGGGGGAGCTGTTTTTT. Translating it yields CASSQQVAGGGELFF.

The chain has TRBV10-2 and TRBJ1-3, with a tentative D call TRBD1 (6 bases). Germline CDR1 is WSHSY and CDR2 is SAAADI. The CDR3 runs to 16 residues. Trimming left V 2 bases short and J 3 bases short, with 14 bases between. This CDR3 reads CASSEMTGGSGNTIYF. The CDR3 nucleotides are TGCGCCAGCAGTGAGATGACAGGAGGCAGTGGAAACACCATATATTTT.

V gene TRBV6-6 combines with J gene TRBJ2-5; 7 bases match TRBD1. Germline CDR1 MNHNY, CDR2 SVGAGI (reference sequence). Trimming took 5 bases from V and 0 from J; bases not matched to a gene: 6. The CDR3 runs to 15 residues. In DNA form, the CDR3 reads TGTGCCAGCAGTGGGTTGGGACAGTACCAAGAGACCCAGTACTTC. Its protein is CASSGLGQYQETQYF.

In DNA form, the CDR3 reads TGTGCCAGCAGCCAAGCCGGGAGCAAACAAGAGACCCAGTACTTC. Translating gives CASSQAGSKQETQYF. The chain employs TRBV5-4 and TRBJ2-5, with a possible D match to TRBD2 (6 bases). CDR3 length: 15 amino acids. Germline V lookup: CDR1 SGHNT, CDR2 YYREEE (reference sequence). V shed 4 bases and J shed 2 bases, with 15 bases lying between them.

Notes on this clone: One end of the junction does not line up with germline, which may come from a read error. The chain couples TRBV7-7 to TRBJ2-1, with 11 nucleotides matching TRBD2. CDR1 is SSHAT and CDR2 is FNYEAQ in the germline V gene (reference sequence). The CDR3 length is 17 residues. CDR3: CASSPSGTSGRWNEQFF. The CDR3, as DNA: TGTGCTAGCAGCCCCTCCGGTACTAGCGGGAGATGGAATGAGCAGTTCTTC.